This TCR beta chain was captured by sequencing in a study of T cell clones after liver transplantation. In the study overall: Samples came from ITN030ST, which attempted immunosuppression withdrawal within 2 years of liver transplantation. TCRbeta sequencing after a pre-transplant mixed lymphocyte reaction identified graft-donor-reactive clones, later tracked in post-transplant blood. Without induction therapy, subjects received standard immunosuppression until 12-24 months post-transplant. Study-wide results and limits: In 5 of 8 subjects, circulating graft-donor-reactive CD4 TCRbeta sequences fell significantly after transplant.

A word on this clone: Antigen specificity is unknown.

Germline loops: CDR1 MNHEY, CDR2 SVGAGI. The germline V and J ends were trimmed by 1 base and 5 bases, with 9 bases remaining between them. The CDR3 has 14 residues. Data came from immunoSEQ multiplex PCR; TCRdb stores just in-frame clones and leaves some out. Among about 120,000 clones, around nine tenths were seen once, and the ten largest hold 0.65% to 0.85%. Sequencing was performed on CD4+ T cells from blood, taken 12 months after liver transplant. This chain uses TRBV6-5 with TRBJ2-1; D ambiguous. The receptor was derived from a human patient who received a liver transplant. Some T cells may be provided by the graft donor. DNA of the CDR3: TGTGCCAGCAGTTACTACGGACGGGACAATGAGCAGTTCTTC. Translated: CASSYYGRDNEQFF.